This T cell receptor (beta chain) was observed in a study of T cell responses to AZD1222 COVID-19 vaccine. Germline V lookup: CDR1 SGHRS, CDR2 YFSETQ. Trimming took off 4 bases at V and 1 base at J, with 17 bases between the two ends. The CDR3 is 16 residues long. Assay: immunoSEQ multiplex PCR; the TCRdb copy retains only in-frame clones and omits some. The sample has approximately 100,000 clones, less than 95% seen once; the top ten hold roughly 5%. This chain joins TRBV5-1 and TRBJ1-2; TRBD1 is a possible D gene (6 bases). The starting material was peripheral blood, obtained on day 0 of AZD1222 vaccination. The origin of this receptor is an adult in good health. This CDR3 reads CASSRGHTGDNYGYTF. In DNA form, the CDR3 reads TGCGCCAGCAGCCGGGGACACACCGGAGATAACTATGGCTACACCTTC.